This TCR beta chain was sequenced in a study of identical twins (dated by TCRdb to 2015 to 2016). About the full investigation: To test whether fetal clonotypes persist, this study deep-sequenced TCR alpha and beta repertoires from monozygotic twins, from unrelated adults of various ages, and from cord blood. To rule out contamination, replicate twin experiments were performed at different times with different library preparation protocols.

Receptor libraries were prepared by 5' RACE. TCRdb records Illumina HiSeq 2000 as the sequencer. Template switching introduced a universal primer binding site; the final cDNA contained a unique molecular identifier, enabling accurate counting of TCR cDNA molecules. Specific primers in the conserved constant-segment region were used to synthesize first-strand cDNA for the TCR alpha and beta chains. To control for contamination, every cDNA library carried two barcodes: a SMART-Mk sample barcode plus Illumina barcodes. TruSeq adapter sequences along with Illumina sample barcodes were introduced in two successive PCR steps. The TCR alpha and beta cDNA libraries were sequenced on the Illumina HiSeq platform using custom primers. On the study's bioinformatics: MiGEC was used to process raw reads and extract unique molecular identifiers, and MiXCR was used to find CDR3 positions. For each individual, recombination models were inferred using an EM algorithm with the repgenHMM and IGoR tools. The analysis of shared clonotypes was done with the tcR package in R, with sharing normalized by the product of cloneset sizes. To study raw recombination without the effects of thymic and clonal selection, out-of-frame nonproductive sequences were analyzed. TCRdb reanalyzed the raw reads on its own, using fastp at Q25 for trimming and MiXCR for clone calling, and kept in-frame beta chains. Each record represents a unique CDR3 protein, reported with the most common genes and DNA among its rows. The V and J calls, along with clone size, are taken from TCRdb and not from the paper's own processing. Present in this sample are about 790,000 distinct CDR3 sequences, approximately 18% of which were seen just once. Roughly 13% of the sample is held by the ten biggest clonotypes.

Every donor in the study was a healthy Caucasian. The twin cohort comprised three pairs of female monozygotic twins, all aged roughly 18 to 30 years. RNA for TCR libraries was isolated from peripheral blood mononuclear cells. Results the study describes overall, beyond this receptor: Fewer insertions were carried by abundant cord blood beta clonotypes; a weaker similar trend was observed in young adult naive repertoires, while no such trend was observed in memory repertoires. In monozygotic twins, recombination models systematically underestimated out-of-frame TCR alpha sharing, but the models matched the sharing seen between unrelated individuals. Invariant T cells such as MAIT and iNKT could partly confound zero-insertion analyses, although diverse VJ usage argued against such confounding for most clonotypes. Because the same donors could not be followed over many years, the conclusions depended on cross-sectional statistical analysis. Compared with coincidental sharing between unrelated individuals, an excess of low generation-probability sequences was observed among out-of-frame TCR alpha sequences shared between twins. The excess sharing between twins in beta out-of-frame sequences was weaker because fewer shared sequences reduced the signal-to-noise ratio.

Concerning this clonotype: What antigen it recognizes has not been identified. No base quality values were provided; no much bigger clone lies one nucleotide off.

Taken from cysteine to phenylalanine, the CDR3 has 16 residues. Just the 48-base CDR3 DNA is kept, in frame starting at base 1. From the germline V gene, CDR1 is SGDLS and CDR2 is YYNGEE. V and J are trimmed by 3 bases and 4 bases, and the gene matches miss 7 bases of the junction. These data were also filed under a second study, of T cells expressing NK-cell markers. Drawing on the second study: TCR beta-chain repertoires were profiled in sorted CD3+CD56+NKG2C+, CD3+CD56+NKG2C- and CD3+CD56-NKG2C+ T-cell subsets from about 8 donors. Among the eight sequenced donors, seven were HCMV-seropositive and one was HCMV-seronegative. To restrict sorting to alphabetaTCR-expressing T cells, an anti-gammadeltaTCR antibody was added in several experiments. In roughly 6 donors, the dominant CD3+CD56+NKG2C+ clonotypes were among the top 10 CD8+ clonotypes and accounted for roughly 1.0-7.5% of CD8+ T cells. Those dominant clonotypes were again the most abundant among CD3+CD56-NKG2C+ cells in a few donors, at roughly 25-60.1%. Whether the expanded NKG2C-expressing T cell clones were specific for HCMV antigens was left unclear. The eight sequenced donors were randomly selected healthy volunteers, three men and five women. To determine HCMV serostatus, a commercial ELISA kit was used to detect HCMV-specific IgG in serum. For roughly 6 donors, bulk peripheral blood T-cell repertoires were also sequenced from unsorted PBMC. Reads were demultiplexed and grouped by UMI with MIGEC, and clonotypes were assembled and quantified with MiTCR. Only TCR cDNA sequences supported by at least two reads were kept to exclude erroneous sequences. The tcR package was used for downstream repertoire analysis, and clonotypes were matched between fractions using CDR3 nucleotide sequence together with V segment. Antigen specificity was annotated against VDJdb with VDJmatch, allowing one amino acid substitution in CDR3.

This clonotype was obtained from a woman between 18 and 29 years old in good health. The sequenced material came from PBMCs. The rearrangement combines TRBV9 with TRBJ2-5; TRBD2 lines up with 12 middle nucleotides. For the CDR3, the sequence is CASSATPTSGGETQYF. The nucleotide sequence reads TGTGCCAGCAGCGCCACCCCGACTAGCGGGGGAGAGACCCAGTACTTC.